This TCR beta chain is drawn from a study of T cells in localized non-small cell lung cancer. Worth noting for this clone: The target antigen is unknown. This specimen includes other DNA sequences encoding the same CDR3.

Study-level results: Heterogeneity stays possible, as sequencing covered only one tumor region. Higher adjacent-lung clonality was associated with shorter survival. Across samples, adjacent lung featured a median roughly 62 of the top 100 tumor clones. Clonality peaked in uninvolved adjacent lung rather than tumor.

Germline-derived CDR1 and CDR2 are MNHNY and SVGAGI (reference sequence). V was shortened by 2 bases and J by 1 base, with 5 bases between the two germline ends. There are 14 residues in the CDR3. Libraries were prepared by immunoSEQ multiplex PCR; TCRdb keeps only in-frame clonotypes and omits some of them. In the table there are about 12,000 clones, roughly 84% of which are singletons. This sequence was found in an older male donor with stage I lung adenocarcinoma. This sample comprised peripheral blood, obtained before any cancer treatment. The V gene is TRBV6-6, the J gene TRBJ2-2; D not certain. Written as DNA, the CDR3 is TGTGCCAGCAGTTACAGAGAGAACACCGGGGAGCTGTTTTTT. Translating it yields CASSYRENTGELFF.